This T cell receptor beta chain came from a study of T cells in localized non-small cell lung cancer. On this clone itself: Its antigen is still unknown.

Only in-frame clones appear in the TCRdb table, and some are missing; sequencing was by immunoSEQ multiplex PCR. The sample consists of 90,000 to 95,000 clones, roughly 87% of them appearing once. General observations from the study: Highest T cell clonality was seen in uninvolved adjacent lung, surpassing that measured in tumor. When the top 100 tumor clones were examined, a median around 61 of them also appeared in the adjacent lung, which was paired and uninvolved.

This receptor was obtained from a man aged 40 to 75 with stage I squamous cell lung carcinoma. The sample was peripheral blood, taken before any cancer treatment.

The DNA for the CDR3 is TGCGCCAGCAGCTCGGGACGAGCCACCGGGGAGCTGTTTTTT. Its protein is CASSSGRATGELFF. The rearrangement uses TRBV5-1 and TRBJ2-2; either TRBD1 or TRBD2 may fit D (5 bases each). In germline, CDR1 is SGHRS, CDR2 YFSETQ. Trimming cost V 3 bases and J 4 bases, with 10 bases left between them. This CDR3 is 14 amino acids long.